This is a list of T cell receptor beta chains from one sample in a study of CD8 T cells in Susac syndrome. MiXCR was run by TCRdb on the immunoSEQ multiplex PCR reads, yielding one entry per CDR3 protein. The sample contains 150,000 to 200,000 distinct CDR3 sequences, nearly 95% of which appear only once. The sequenced material came from CD4+ T cells from PBMCs. All receptors come from a human donor with multiple sclerosis. The CDR3 runs from the conserved cysteine through the conserved F or W. The order of the fields is clone size, J gene, V gene, CDR3 protein. Expanded clones are given a class, and other clones once, few, many or no size at all.

abundance: NA
j_gene: TRBJ2-3
v_gene: TRBV24-1
CDR3aa: CATEAGGTDTQYF

abundance: NA
j_gene: TRBJ2-7
v_gene: TRBV5-1
CDR3aa: CASSAATGGFYEQYF

abundance: NA
j_gene: TRBJ1-2
v_gene: TRBV20-1
CDR3aa: CSARQGGNYGYTF

abundance: NA
j_gene: TRBJ2-7
v_gene: TRBV11-2
CDR3aa: CASSYRHNSYEQYF

abundance: NA
j_gene: TRBJ2-7
v_gene: TRBV6-2/TRBV6-3
CDR3aa: CASSYSLGANEQYF

abundance: NA
j_gene: TRBJ1-1
v_gene: TRBV20-1
CDR3aa: CSASNFGTEAFF

abundance: NA
j_gene: TRBJ1-2
v_gene: TRBV20-1
CDR3aa: CSAPVGGALGYTF

abundance: NA
j_gene: TRBJ2-1
v_gene: TRBV5-4
CDR3aa: CASSLGGAGENEQFF

abundance: NA
j_gene: TRBJ1-1
v_gene: TRBV29-1
CDR3aa: CSVEGLGNTEAFF

abundance: NA
j_gene: TRBJ2-7
v_gene: TRBV19
CDR3aa: CASSATSGSYEQYF

abundance: NA
j_gene: TRBJ1-2
v_gene: TRBV20-1
CDR3aa: CSLRLNYGYTF

abundance: NA
j_gene: TRBJ2-3
v_gene: TRBV13
CDR3aa: CASSRVNTDTQYF

abundance: NA
j_gene: TRBJ2-5
v_gene: TRBV5-1
CDR3aa: CASSLGAFRETQYF

abundance: NA
j_gene: TRBJ2-5
v_gene: TRBV3-1
CDR3aa: CASSPQWGETQYF

abundance: NA
j_gene: TRBJ1-5
v_gene: TRBV30
CDR3aa: CAWSFSTRYQPQHF

abundance: NA
j_gene: TRBJ1-5
v_gene: TRBV5-1
CDR3aa: CASSLTSNQPQHF

abundance: once
j_gene: TRBJ2-7
v_gene: TRBV30
CDR3aa: CAWSDVHPSYEQYF

abundance: NA
j_gene: TRBJ2-3
v_gene: TRBV24-1
CDR3aa: CATSDSLAADTQYF

abundance: NA
j_gene: TRBJ2-1
v_gene: TRBV29-1
CDR3aa: CSVDGTGTYEQFF

abundance: NA
j_gene: TRBJ1-2
v_gene: TRBV27
CDR3aa: CASSSWGSGYTF

abundance: NA
j_gene: TRBJ2-5
v_gene: TRBV5-1
CDR3aa: CASSWRGLAGQAETQYF

abundance: NA
j_gene: TRBJ2-2
v_gene: TRBV2
CDR3aa: CASSGTLNTGELFF

abundance: NA
j_gene: TRBJ1-2
v_gene: TRBV30
CDR3aa: CAWTDPGLTF